Presented here are 18 T cell receptor beta chains from one specimen sequenced in a study of blood T cell repertoires in COVID-19. Sequencing was performed with immunoSEQ multiplex PCR; in TCRdb, only in-frame clones are kept and a portion is missing. This sample carries about 76,000 clones, 80% to 90% of them seen once, and the ten largest clones take about 5.3%. Material for sequencing was peripheral blood. The receptors were gathered from a middle-aged man with active COVID-19.

The chain links TRBV7-3 to TRBJ2-2, with 7 bases aligning to TRBD1. J was trimmed by 0 bases and V by 6 bases; bases with no gene match: 7. The CDR3 sequence is 16 residues long. CDR1 is SGHTA and CDR2 is FQGTGA in the germline V gene. The CDR3 DNA sequence: TGTGCCAGCAGATCTACCGGGACAGCGAACACCGGGGAGCTGTTTTTT. Protein: CASRSTGTANTGELFF. The full variable domain, with the rest looked up from reference TRBV7-3 and TRBJ2-2, is GAGVSQTPSNKVTEKGKYVELRCDPISGHTALYWYRQSLGQGPEFLIYFQGTGAADDSGLPNDRFFAVRPEGSVSTLKIQRTERGDSAVYLCASRSTGTANTGELFFGEGSRLTVL.

This sequence joins TRBV27 and TRBJ1-1; TRBD1 aligns across 7 bases. The CDR3 extends over 15 amino acids. Per germline, CDR1 MNHEY and CDR2 SMNVEV (reference sequence). J was trimmed by 2 bases and V by 6 bases; bases with no gene match: 9. The CDR3 loop is CASSYWTGENTEAFF. The CDR3 bases are TGTGCCAGCAGCTATTGGACAGGCGAAAACACTGAAGCTTTCTTT.

The chain has TRBV29-1 and TRBJ2-1; D gene uncertain. The germline V gene has CDR1 SQVTM and CDR2 ANQGSEA. The CDR3 loop spans 11 amino acids. Trimming removed 0 bases at V and 9 bases at J, with 6 bases between. The CDR3 sequence: CSVEEAGEQFF. In DNA form, the CDR3 reads TGCAGCGTTGAAGAAGCAGGTGAGCAGTTCTTC.

V usage is TRBV6-5 and J usage is TRBJ1-5, with 10 bases fitting TRBD1. After removal of 2 bases from V and 5 bases from J, the junction contained 3 bases not matched to a gene. Germline assignment: CDR1 MNHEY and CDR2 SVGAGI. The CDR3 extends over 15 amino acids. CDR3 amino acids: CASSYGDRGDQPQHF. Here the CDR3 DNA reads TGTGCCAGCAGTTACGGGGACAGGGGAGATCAGCCCCAGCATTTT.

V usage is TRBV11-2 and J usage is TRBJ1-4, with 9 positions matching TRBD1. V lost 3 bases to trimming and J lost 8 bases; unmatched junction nucleotides: 10. CDR1 and CDR2 from the germline V gene are SGHAT and FQNNGV. The CDR3 totals 16 residues. The CDR3 DNA reads as TGTGCCAGCAGCTTCGGACAGGGGTTGTCTTACGAAAAACTGTTTTTT. This encodes CASSFGQGLSYEKLFF.

The table lists this clone with a few counts. The chain recombines TRBV25-1 with TRBJ1-4, with TRBD1 identical over 7 bases. CDR3 length: 16 amino acids. Germline assignment: CDR1 MGHDK and CDR2 SYGVNS. Trimming removed 1 base from V and 0 bases from J; junction bases left unmatched: 2. Written as DNA, the CDR3 is TGTGCCAGCAGTGAATGGCAGGGGGCAACTAATGAAAAACTGTTTTTT. This gives the protein CASSEWQGATNEKLFF.

This chain links TRBV28 with TRBJ1-2, with a tentative D call TRBD1 (5 bases). The CDR3 contains 14 residues. Deletions cut 6 bases from V and 4 bases from J, with 15 bases between. CDR1 and CDR2 from the germline V gene are MDHEN and SYDVKM. CDR3 residues: CASSTTGQIYGYTF. CDR3 nucleotides: TGTGCCAGCAGCACTACCGGACAAATCTATGGCTACACCTTC.

The chain has TRBV19 and TRBJ1-2, with unresolved D. Trimming shortened V by 6 bases and J by 9 bases, and 14 bases separated the two germline ends. In germline, CDR1 is LNHDA, CDR2 SQIVND (reference sequence). The length of the CDR3 is 12 residues. The CDR3 DNA reads as TGTGCCAGTAGCGCAGGCCAAAGGAGCTACACCTTC. Translation gives CASSAGQRSYTF.

The chain carries TRBV3-1 (or the pseudogene TRBV3-2) and TRBJ1-1; D not certain. V lost 2 bases and J 0 bases, leaving 7 bases between the germline ends. Per the germline V gene, CDR1 is LGHDT and CDR2 is YNNKEL (reference sequence). The CDR3 sequence is 14 residues long. CDR3 in amino acids: CASSQTYMNTEAFF. The CDR3 DNA sequence: TGTGCCAGCAGCCAAACATATATGAACACTGAAGCTTTCTTT.

The V call is TRBV4-1, the J call TRBJ2-3, with TRBD2 matching over 7 bases. V trimming: 2 bases; J trimming: 4 bases; junction bases outside the gene matches: 15. Germline V lookup: CDR1 MGHRA, CDR2 YSYEKL. This CDR3 region has 18 residues. As DNA, the CDR3 is TGCGCCAGCAGCCAATCTTCTCCGGGGCGGGGGAGGTCAGATACGCAGTATTTT. Amino acid sequence: CASSQSSPGRGRSDTQYF.

The chain recombines TRBV6-5 with TRBJ2-3, with a weak D call TRBD1 (6 bases). CDR3 size: 15 residues. Per germline, CDR1 MNHEY and CDR2 SVGAGI. V lost 6 bases, J lost 2 bases, and 15 bases lay in between. The CDR3 bases are TGTGCCAGCAGATCGGGACACCGAAACACAGATACGCAGTATTTT. Amino acid sequence: CASRSGHRNTDTQYF.

The chain joins TRBV30 to TRBJ2-3, with D unclear. Germline CDR1 is GTSNPN and CDR2 is SVGIG (reference sequence). Trimming removed 4 bases at V and 5 bases at J, with 16 bases between. CDR3 length: 14 residues. Here the CDR3 reads CAWTIAPVGDTQYF. In DNA form, the CDR3 reads TGTGCCTGGACGATAGCCCCGGTGGGAGATACGCAGTATTTT.

This chain joins TRBV7-9 and TRBJ2-1, with a possible D match to TRBD1 (6 bases). Germline lookup yields CDR1 SEHNR and CDR2 FQNEAQ (reference sequence). V gave up 1 base and J gave up 8 bases, with 15 bases separating them. There are 15 residues in the CDR3. CDR3 region: CASSLGQGFIDEQFF. The CDR3 nucleotides are TGTGCCAGCAGCTTAGGCCAGGGGTTCATCGATGAGCAGTTCTTC.

The chain couples TRBV7-3 to TRBJ1-5; D remains unclear. Trimming took off 4 bases at V and 0 bases at J, with 7 bases between the two ends. The germline V gene encodes CDR1 SGHTA and CDR2 FQGTGA. The CDR3 consists of 14 residues. For the CDR3, the DNA is TGTGCCAGCAGCTATCGGGATAGCAATCAGCCCCAGCATTTT. Protein sequence: CASSYRDSNQPQHF.

This clone was seen a handful of times. This chain joins TRBV4-1 and TRBJ1-2; D uncertain. V was cut by 0 bases and J by 5 bases, with 7 bases left in between. Germline V gene data show CDR1 as MGHRA and CDR2 as YSYEKL. The CDR3 is made up of 13 amino acids. CDR3 DNA: TGCGCCAGCAGCCAAGACACGGTTTATGGCTACACCTTC. It translates to CASSQDTVYGYTF.

This clone was seen just once. The V call is TRBV29-1, the J call TRBJ2-7; 8 bases align to TRBD2. The CDR3 totals 12 residues. With V trimmed by 7 bases and J by 7 bases, 9 bases remained unmatched. The V gene's germline CDR1 is SQVTM and CDR2 ANQGSEA. This CDR3 is CSALTSVREQYF. The CDR3 nucleotides are TGCAGCGCTCTGACTAGCGTCCGGGAGCAGTACTTC.

The V gene is TRBV9, the J gene TRBJ1-5; D is unresolved. Trimming removed 4 bases at V and 2 bases at J, with 13 bases between. CDR1 is SGDLS and CDR2 is YYNGEE in the germline V gene. This CDR3 spans 15 amino acids. In DNA form, the CDR3 reads TGTGCCAGCAGCCCCGGGTTTGGCGGCAATCAGCCCCAGCATTTT. Translating gives CASSPGFGGNQPQHF.

The rearrangement uses TRBV30 and TRBJ1-6; 9 nucleotides agree with TRBD1. This CDR3 region has 14 residues. CDR1 is GTSNPN, CDR2 SVGIG, per germline (reference sequence). Trimming removed 4 bases from V and 10 bases from J; junction bases left unmatched: 8. The CDR3 DNA sequence: TGTGCCTGGAAACTACAGGGGGCAAGATCACCCCTCCACTTT. This translates into CAWKLQGARSPLHF.